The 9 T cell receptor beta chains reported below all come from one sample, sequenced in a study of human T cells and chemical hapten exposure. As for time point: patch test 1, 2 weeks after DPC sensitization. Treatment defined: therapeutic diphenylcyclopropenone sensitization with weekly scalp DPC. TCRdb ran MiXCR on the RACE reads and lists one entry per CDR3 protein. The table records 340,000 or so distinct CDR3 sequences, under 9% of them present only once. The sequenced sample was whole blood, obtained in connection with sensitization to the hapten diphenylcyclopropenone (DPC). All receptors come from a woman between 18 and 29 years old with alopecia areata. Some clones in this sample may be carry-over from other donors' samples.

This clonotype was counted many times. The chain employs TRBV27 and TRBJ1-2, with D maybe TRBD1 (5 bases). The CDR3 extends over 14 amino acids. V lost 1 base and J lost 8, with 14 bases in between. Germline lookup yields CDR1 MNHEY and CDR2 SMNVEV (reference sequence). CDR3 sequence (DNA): TGTGCCAGCAGTTTATTTTACGGAGGGGAAGGCTACACCTTC. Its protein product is CASSLFYGGEGYTF.

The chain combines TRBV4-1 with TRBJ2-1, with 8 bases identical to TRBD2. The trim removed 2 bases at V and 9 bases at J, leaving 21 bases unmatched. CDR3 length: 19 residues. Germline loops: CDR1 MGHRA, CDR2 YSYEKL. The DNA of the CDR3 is TGCGCCAGCAGCCAAAGAACGGTATCCGGGACTAGATTCTGGGGTGAGCAGTTCTTC. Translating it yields CASSQRTVSGTRFWGEQFF.

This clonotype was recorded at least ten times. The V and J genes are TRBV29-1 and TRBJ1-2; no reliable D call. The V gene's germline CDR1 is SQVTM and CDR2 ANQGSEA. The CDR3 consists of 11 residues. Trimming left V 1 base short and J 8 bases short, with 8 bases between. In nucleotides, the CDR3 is TGCAGCGTTGAAGGCTCAGAGGGCTACACCTTC. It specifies CSVEGSEGYTF.

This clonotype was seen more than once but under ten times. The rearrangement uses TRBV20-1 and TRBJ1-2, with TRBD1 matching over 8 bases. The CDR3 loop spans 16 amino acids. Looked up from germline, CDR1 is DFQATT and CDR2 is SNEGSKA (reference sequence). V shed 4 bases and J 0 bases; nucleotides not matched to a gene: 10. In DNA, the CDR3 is TGCAGTGCTACCCCACCGGACAGGGTTGCTAACTATGGCTACACCTTC. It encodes CSATPPDRVANYGYTF.

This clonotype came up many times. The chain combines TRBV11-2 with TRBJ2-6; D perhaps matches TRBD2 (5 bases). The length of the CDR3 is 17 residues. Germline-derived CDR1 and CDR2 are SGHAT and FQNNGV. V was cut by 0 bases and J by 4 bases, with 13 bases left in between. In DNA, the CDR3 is TGTGCCAGCAGCTTAGAGGTGCGGGCGCCAGGGGCCAACGTCCTGACTTTC. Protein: CASSLEVRAPGANVLTF.

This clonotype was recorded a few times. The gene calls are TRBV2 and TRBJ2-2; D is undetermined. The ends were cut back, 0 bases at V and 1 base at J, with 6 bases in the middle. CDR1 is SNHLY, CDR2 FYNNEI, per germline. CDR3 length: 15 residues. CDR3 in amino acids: CASSEARRNTGELFF. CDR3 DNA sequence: TGTGCCAGCAGTGAAGCGAGAAGGAACACCGGGGAGCTGTTTTTT.

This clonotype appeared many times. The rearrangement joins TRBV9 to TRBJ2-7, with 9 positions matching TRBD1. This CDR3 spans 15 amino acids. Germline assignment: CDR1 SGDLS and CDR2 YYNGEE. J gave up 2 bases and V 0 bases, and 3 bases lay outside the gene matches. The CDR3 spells CASSVDTGGPYEQYF. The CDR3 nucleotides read TGTGCCAGCAGCGTAGACACAGGGGGCCCCTACGAGCAGTACTTC. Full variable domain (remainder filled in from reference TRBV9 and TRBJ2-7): DSGVTQTPKHLITATGQRVTLRCSPRSGDLSVYWYQQSLDQGLQFLIQYYNGEERAKGNILERFSAQQFPDLHSELNLSSLELGDSALYFCASSVDTGGPYEQYFGPGTRLTVT.

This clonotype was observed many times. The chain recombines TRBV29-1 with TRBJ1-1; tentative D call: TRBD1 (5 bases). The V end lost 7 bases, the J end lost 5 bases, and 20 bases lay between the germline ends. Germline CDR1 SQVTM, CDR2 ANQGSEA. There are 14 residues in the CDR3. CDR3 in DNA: TGCAGCGCTTCGGAGCCCAGGGTGGGGACTGAAGCTTTCTTT. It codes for CSASEPRVGTEAFF.

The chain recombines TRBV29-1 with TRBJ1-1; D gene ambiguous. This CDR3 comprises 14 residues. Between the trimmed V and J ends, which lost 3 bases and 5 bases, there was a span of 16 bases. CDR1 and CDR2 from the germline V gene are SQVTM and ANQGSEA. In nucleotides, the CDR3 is TGCAGCGTTGAGTTACGGGAGAGACGGACTGAAGCTTTCTTT. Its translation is CSVELRERRTEAFF.